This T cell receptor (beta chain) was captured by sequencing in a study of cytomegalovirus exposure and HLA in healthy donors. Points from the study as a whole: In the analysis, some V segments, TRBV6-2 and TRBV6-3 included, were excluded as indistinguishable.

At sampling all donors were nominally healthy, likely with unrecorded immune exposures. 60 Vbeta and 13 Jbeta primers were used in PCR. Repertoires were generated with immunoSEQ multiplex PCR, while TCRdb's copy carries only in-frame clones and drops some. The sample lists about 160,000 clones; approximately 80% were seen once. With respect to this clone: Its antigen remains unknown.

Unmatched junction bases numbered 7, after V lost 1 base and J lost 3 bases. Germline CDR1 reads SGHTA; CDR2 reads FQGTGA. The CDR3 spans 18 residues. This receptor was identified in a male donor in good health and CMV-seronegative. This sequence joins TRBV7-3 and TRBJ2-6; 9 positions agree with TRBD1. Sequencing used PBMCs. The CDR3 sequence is CASSLRGQGVRGANVLTF. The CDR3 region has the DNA TGTGCCAGCAGCTTAAGGGGACAGGGTGTACGTGGGGCCAACGTCCTGACTTTC.